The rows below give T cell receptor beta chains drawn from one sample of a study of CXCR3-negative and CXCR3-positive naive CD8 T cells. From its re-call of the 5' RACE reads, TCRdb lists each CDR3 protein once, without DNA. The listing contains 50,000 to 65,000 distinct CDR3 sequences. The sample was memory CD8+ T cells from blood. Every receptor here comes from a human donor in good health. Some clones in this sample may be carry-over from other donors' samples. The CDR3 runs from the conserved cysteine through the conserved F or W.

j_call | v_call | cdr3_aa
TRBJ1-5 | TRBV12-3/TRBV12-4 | CASSSSHRDRGDQPQHF
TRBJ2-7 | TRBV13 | CASSLVGLGSSEQYF
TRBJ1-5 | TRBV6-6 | CASSYSPGSGYQPQHF
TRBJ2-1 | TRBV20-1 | CSAASSYNEQFF
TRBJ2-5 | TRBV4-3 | CASATDLYQETQYF
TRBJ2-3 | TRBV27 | CASKAGEVDTQYF
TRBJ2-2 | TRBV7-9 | CASSLDEYLPKELFF
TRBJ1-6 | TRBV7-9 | CASSSFVSGAYNSPLHF
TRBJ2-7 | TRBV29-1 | CSALDSYEQYF
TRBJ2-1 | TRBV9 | CASSASGTGLGNEQFF